The subject of this entry is one T cell receptor (beta chain). The sample originates from a study of control samples from healthy donors and cancer patients. Clones were read by immunoSEQ multiplex PCR, and TCRdb kept only the in-frame ones, dropping some. Among some 130,000 clones, 70% to 90% were seen once, and the ten largest hold roughly 8.4%. The sequencing input was blood. The sequence was obtained from a woman in her 30s in good health.

The CDR3 DNA reads TGCGCCAGCAGCTTGGAGGGGGGATCAAACAATGAGCAGTTCTTC. This sequence encodes CASSLEGGSNNEQFF. The V call is TRBV5-1, the J call TRBJ2-1; D tentatively fits TRBD1 or TRBD2 (6 bases each). Germline V lookup: CDR1 SGHRS, CDR2 YFSETQ. The CDR3 sequence is 15 residues long. V gave up 0 bases and J gave up 5 bases, with 12 bases separating them.